Described below is a single TCR beta chain sequence and its context. Its target is not known. Germline loops: CDR1 SGHDN, CDR2 FVKESK. V lost 1 base to trimming and J lost 4 bases, with 5 bases between them. The CDR3 has 12 amino acids. The data originate from a study of T cell repertoires in cytomegalovirus infection. Study at large: Both a matching HLA type and CMV infection were indicated by public TCR beta signatures.

Each CDR3 protein gets one entry after TCRdb re-called the reads with MiXCR. The table lists 150,000 to 200,000 distinct CDR3 sequences, under 30% of them singletons. Study-wide points: The study identified carriers of CMV plus the relevant HLA from cumulative public TCR beta family frequency. Ex vivo, HLA-C-restricted CMV-specific TCR beta clonotypes prevailed over the rest of the response.

V gene TRBV14 combines with J gene TRBJ2-7; D gene unclear. This clonotype was obtained from a human donor in good health (CMV status not recorded). Some clones in this sample may be carry-over from other donors' samples. Sample: PBMCs. As DNA, the CDR3 is TGTGCCAGCAGCCAAGTAGGTTACGAGCAGTACTTC. Its protein is CASSQVGYEQYF.